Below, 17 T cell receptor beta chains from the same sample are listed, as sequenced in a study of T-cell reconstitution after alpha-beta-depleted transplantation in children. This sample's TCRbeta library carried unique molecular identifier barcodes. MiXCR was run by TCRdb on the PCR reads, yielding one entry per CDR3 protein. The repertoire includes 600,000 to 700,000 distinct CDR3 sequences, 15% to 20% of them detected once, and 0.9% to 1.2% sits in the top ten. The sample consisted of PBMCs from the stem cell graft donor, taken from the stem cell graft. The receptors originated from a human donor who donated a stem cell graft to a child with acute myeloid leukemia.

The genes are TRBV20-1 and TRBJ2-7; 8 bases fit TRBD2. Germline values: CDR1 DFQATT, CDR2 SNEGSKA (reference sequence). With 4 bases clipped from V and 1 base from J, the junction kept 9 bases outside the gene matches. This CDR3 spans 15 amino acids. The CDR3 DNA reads TGCAGTGCTAACCTCCCACTAGCGGAGTCCTACGAGCAGTACTTC. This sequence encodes CSANLPLAESYEQYF.

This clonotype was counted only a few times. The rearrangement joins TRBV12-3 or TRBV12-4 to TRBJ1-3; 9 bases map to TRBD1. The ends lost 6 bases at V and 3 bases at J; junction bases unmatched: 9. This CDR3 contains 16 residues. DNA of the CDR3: TGTGCCAGCAGCCCTACCGGGACAGGGTATGGAAACACCATATATTTT. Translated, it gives CASSPTGTGYGNTIYF.

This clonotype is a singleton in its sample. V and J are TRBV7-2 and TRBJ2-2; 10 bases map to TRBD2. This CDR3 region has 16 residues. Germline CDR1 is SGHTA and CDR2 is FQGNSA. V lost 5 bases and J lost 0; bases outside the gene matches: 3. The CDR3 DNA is TGTGCCAGCAGCCGACTAGCGGGTTCGAACACCGGGGAGCTGTTTTTT. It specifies CASSRLAGSNTGELFF.

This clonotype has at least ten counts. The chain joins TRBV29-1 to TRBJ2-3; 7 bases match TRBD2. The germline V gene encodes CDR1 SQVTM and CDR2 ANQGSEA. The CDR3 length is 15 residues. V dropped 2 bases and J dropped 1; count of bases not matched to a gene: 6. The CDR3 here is CSVEWGGNGTDTQYF. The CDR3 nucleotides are TGCAGCGTTGAATGGGGGGGGAACGGCACAGATACGCAGTATTTT.

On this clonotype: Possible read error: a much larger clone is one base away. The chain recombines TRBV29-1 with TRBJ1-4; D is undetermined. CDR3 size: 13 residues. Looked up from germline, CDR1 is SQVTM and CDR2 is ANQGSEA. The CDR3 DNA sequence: TGCAGCGTTGGGTCCCCTACTAATGAAAACCTGTTTTTT. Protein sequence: CSVGSPTNENLFF.

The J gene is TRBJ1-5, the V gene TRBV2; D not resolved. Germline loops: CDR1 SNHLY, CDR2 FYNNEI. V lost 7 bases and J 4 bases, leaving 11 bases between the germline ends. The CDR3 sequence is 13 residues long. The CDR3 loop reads CASIGGPNQPQHF. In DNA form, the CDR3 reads TGTGCCAGCATTGGAGGCCCAAATCAGCCCCAGCATTTT.

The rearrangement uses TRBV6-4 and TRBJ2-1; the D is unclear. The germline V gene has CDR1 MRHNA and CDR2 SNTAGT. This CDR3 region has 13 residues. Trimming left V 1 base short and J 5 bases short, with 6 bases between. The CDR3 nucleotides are TGTGCCAGCAGTGACTACAGCAACAATGAGCAGTTCTTC. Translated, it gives CASSDYSNNEQFF.

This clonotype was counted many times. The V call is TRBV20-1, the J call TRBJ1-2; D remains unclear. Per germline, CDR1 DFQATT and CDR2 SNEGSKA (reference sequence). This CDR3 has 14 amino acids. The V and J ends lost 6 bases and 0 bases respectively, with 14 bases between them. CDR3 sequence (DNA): TGCAGTGCGGGCCGTGGAACGCCTAACTATGGCTACACCTTC. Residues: CSAGRGTPNYGYTF.

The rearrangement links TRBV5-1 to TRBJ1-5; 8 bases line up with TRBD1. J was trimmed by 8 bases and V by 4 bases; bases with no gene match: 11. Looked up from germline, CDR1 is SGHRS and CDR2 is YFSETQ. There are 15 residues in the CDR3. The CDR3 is CASSVGTGYLEPQHF. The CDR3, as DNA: TGCGCCAGCAGCGTCGGGACAGGATATTTGGAGCCCCAGCATTTT.

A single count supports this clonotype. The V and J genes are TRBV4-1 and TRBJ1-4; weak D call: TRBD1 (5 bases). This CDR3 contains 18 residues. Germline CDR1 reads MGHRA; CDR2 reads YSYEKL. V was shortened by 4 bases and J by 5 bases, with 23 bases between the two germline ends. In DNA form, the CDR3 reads TGCGCCAGCAGCCTGAAGATATACCCGGGACGAGGGAATGAAAAACTGTTTTTT. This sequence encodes CASSLKIYPGRGNEKLFF.

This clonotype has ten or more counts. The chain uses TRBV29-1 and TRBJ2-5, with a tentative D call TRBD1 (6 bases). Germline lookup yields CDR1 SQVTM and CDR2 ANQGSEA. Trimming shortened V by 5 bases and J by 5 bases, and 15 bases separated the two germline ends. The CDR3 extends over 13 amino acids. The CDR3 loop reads CSVRWGQRETQYF. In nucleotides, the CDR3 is TGCAGCGTTCGCTGGGGGCAAAGGGAGACCCAGTACTTC.

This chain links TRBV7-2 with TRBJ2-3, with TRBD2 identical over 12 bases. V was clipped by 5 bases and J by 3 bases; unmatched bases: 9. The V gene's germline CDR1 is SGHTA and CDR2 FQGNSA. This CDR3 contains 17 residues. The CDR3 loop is CASSQNLTSGGTDTQYF. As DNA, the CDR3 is TGTGCCAGCAGCCAGAACTTGACTAGCGGGGGAACAGATACGCAGTATTTT.

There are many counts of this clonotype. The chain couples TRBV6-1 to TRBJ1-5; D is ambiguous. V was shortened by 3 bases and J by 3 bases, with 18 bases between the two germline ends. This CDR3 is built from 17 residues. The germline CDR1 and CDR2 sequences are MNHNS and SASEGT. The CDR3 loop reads CASSDEVKTGNNQPQHF. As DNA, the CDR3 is TGTGCCAGCAGTGATGAGGTTAAGACGGGGAACAATCAGCCCCAGCATTTT.

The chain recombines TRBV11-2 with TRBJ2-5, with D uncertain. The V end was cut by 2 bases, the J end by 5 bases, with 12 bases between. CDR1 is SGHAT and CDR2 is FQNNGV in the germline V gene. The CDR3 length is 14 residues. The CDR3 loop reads CASSLQPLGETQYF. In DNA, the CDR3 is TGTGCCAGCAGCTTACAGCCTCTCGGGGAGACCCAGTACTTC.

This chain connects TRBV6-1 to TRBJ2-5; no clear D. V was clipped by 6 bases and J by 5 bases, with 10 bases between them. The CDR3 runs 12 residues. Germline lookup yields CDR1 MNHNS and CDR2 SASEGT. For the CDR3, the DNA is TGTGCCAGCAGGCAGTACTGGGAGACCCAGTACTTC. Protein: CASRQYWETQYF.

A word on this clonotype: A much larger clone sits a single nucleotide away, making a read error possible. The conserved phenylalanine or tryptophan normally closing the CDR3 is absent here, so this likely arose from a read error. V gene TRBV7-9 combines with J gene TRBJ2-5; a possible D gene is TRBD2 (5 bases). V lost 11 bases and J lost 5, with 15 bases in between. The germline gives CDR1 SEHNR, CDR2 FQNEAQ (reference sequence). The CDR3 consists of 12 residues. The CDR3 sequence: CASRASSETQYS. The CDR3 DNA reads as TGTGCCTCCAGAGCTAGCAGCGAGACCCAGTACTCC.

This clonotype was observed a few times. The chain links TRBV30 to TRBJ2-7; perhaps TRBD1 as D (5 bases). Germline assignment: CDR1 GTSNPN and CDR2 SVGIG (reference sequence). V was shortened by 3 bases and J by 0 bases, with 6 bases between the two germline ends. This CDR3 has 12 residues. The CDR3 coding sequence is TGTGCCTGGAGCAGGGTCTCCTACGAGCAGTACTTC. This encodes CAWSRVSYEQYF. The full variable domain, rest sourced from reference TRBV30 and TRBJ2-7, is SQTIHQWPATLVQPVGSPLSLECTVEGTSNPNLYWYRQAAGRGLQLLFYSVGIGQISSEVPQNLSASRPQDRQFILSSKKLLLSDSGFYLCAWSRVSYEQYFGPGTRLTVT.